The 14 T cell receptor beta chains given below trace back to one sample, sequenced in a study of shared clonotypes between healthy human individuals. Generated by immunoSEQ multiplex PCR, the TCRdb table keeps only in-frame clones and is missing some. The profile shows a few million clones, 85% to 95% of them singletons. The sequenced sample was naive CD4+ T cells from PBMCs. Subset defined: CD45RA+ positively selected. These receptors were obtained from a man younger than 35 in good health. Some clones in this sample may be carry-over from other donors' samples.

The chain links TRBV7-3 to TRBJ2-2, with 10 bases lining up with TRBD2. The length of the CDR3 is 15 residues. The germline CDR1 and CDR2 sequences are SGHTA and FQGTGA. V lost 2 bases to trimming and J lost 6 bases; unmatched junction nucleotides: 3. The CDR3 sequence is CASSLWTSGPGELFF. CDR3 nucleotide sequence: TGTGCCAGCAGCTTATGGACTAGCGGCCCCGGGGAGCTGTTTTTT.

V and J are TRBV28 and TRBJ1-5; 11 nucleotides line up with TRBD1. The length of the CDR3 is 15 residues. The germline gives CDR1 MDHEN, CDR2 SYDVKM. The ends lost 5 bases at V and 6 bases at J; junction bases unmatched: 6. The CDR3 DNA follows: TGTGCCAGCAGTAGAGGTGGGACAGGGGGTCAGCCCCAGCATTTT. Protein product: CASSRGGTGGQPQHF.

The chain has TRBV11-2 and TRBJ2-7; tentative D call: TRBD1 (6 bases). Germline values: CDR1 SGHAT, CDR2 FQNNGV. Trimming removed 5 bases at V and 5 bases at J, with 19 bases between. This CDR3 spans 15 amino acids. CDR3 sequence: CASSPLVGAKHEQYF. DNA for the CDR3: TGTGCCAGCAGCCCCCTGGTGGGGGCGAAGCACGAGCAGTACTTC.

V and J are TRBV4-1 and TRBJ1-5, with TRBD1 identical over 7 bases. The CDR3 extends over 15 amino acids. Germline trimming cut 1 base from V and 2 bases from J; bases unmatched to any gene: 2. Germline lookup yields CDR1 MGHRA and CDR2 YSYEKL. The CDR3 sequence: CASSQADRGNQPQHF. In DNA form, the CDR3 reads TGCGCCAGCAGCCAAGCCGACAGGGGCAATCAGCCCCAGCATTTT.

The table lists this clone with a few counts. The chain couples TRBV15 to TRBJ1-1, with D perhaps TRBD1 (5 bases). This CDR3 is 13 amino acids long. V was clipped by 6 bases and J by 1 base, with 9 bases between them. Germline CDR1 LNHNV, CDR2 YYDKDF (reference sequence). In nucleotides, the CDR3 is TGTGCCACCAGGAACGGGGGGAACACTGAAGCTTTCTTT. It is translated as CATRNGGNTEAFF.

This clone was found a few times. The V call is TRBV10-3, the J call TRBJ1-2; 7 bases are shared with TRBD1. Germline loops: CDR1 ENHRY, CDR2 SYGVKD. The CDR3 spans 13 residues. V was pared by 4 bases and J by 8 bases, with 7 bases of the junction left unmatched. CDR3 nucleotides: TGTGCCATCAGTGGGGACAGTTCTTGGGGCTACACCTTC. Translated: CAISGDSSWGYTF.

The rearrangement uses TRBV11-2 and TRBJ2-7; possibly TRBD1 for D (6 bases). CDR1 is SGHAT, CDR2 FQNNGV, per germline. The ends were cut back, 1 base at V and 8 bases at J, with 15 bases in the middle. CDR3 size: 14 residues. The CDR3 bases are TGTGCCAGCAGCTTAGCCACCGGGACAAGAAAGCAGTACTTC. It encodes CASSLATGTRKQYF.

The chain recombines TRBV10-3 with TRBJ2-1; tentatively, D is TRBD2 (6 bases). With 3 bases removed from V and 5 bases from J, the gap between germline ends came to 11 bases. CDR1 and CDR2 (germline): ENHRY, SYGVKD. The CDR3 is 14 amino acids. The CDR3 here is CAISEPVADNEQFF. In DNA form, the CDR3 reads TGTGCCATCAGTGAACCGGTAGCGGACAATGAGCAGTTCTTC.

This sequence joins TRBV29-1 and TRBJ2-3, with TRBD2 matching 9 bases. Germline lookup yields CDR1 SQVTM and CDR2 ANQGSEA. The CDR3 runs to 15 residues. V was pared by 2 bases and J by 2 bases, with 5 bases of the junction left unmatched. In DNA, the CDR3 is TGCAGCGTTGAAAAGGTAGCGGGAGTCACAGATACGCAGTATTTT. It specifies CSVEKVAGVTDTQYF.

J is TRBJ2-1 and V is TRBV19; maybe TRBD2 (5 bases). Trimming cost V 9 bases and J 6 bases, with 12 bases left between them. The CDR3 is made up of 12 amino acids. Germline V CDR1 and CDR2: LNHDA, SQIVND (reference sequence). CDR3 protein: CARDFGVNEQFF. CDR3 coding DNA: TGTGCCAGGGACTTCGGCGTCAATGAGCAGTTCTTC.

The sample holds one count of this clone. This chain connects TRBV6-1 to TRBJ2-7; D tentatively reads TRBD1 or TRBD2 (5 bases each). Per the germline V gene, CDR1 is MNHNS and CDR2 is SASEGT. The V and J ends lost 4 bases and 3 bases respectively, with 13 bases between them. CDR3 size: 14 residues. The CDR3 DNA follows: TGTGCCAGCAGTGCGGGACCAGGAGGCTACGAGCAGTACTTC. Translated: CASSAGPGGYEQYF.

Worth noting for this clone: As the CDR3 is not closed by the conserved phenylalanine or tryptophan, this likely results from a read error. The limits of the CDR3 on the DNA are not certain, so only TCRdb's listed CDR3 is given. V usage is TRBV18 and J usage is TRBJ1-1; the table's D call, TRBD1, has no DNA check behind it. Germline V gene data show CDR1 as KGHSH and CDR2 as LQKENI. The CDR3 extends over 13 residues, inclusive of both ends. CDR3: CASSPPGTPSQSL.

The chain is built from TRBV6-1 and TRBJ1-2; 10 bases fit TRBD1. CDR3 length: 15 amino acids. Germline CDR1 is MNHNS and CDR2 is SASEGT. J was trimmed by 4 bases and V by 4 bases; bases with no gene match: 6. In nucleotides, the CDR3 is TGTGCCAGCAGTGTCTCGGACAGGGGGTTCTATGGCTACACCTTC. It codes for CASSVSDRGFYGYTF.

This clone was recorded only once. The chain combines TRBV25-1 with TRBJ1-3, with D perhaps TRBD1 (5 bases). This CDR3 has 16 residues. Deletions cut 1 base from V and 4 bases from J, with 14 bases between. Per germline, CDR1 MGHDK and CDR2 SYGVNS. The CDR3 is CASSESSGYWGNTIYF. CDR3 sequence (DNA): TGTGCCAGCAGTGAATCCTCAGGGTATTGGGGAAACACCATATATTTT. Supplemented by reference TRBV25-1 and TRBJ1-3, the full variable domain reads EADIYQTPRYLVIGTGKKITLECSQTMGHDKMYWYQQDPGMELHLIHYSYGVNSTEKGDLSSESTVSRIRTEHFPLTLESARPSHTSQYLCASSESSGYWGNTIYFGEGSWLTVV.